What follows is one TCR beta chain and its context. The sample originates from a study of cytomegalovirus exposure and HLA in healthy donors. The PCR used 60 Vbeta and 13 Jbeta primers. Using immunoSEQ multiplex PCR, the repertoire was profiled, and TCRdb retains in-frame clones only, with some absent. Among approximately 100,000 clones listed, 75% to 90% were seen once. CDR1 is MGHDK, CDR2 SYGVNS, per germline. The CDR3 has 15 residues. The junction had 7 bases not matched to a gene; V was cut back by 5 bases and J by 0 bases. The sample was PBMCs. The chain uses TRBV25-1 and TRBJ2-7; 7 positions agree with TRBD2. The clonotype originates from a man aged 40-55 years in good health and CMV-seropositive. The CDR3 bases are TGTGCCAGCAGTAATAGCGGGCCCTACTCCTACGAGCAGTACTTC. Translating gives CASSNSGPYSYEQYF.